The source of this TCR beta chain is a study of pediatric ulcerative colitis (dated by TCRdb to about 2019). General notes on the study: Among the ulcerative colitis patients, 6 or 7 had pancolitis and two had left-sided colitis, and histology in every patient was consistent with ulcerative colitis. From under 10 newly diagnosed, treatment-naive pediatric ulcerative colitis patients and a few non-IBD control children, paired blood and rectal samples were collected. By Pediatric Ulcerative Colitis Activity Index, a couple of patients had mild disease, several had moderate disease and three had acute severe colitis.

Including the terminal cysteine and phenylalanine, the CDR3 comprises 19 residues. The only DNA kept is the CDR3, 57 bases in frame from the first base. Relative to germline, V is missing 2 bases and J is missing 3 bases, with 11 bases of the junction outside any gene match. CDR1 and CDR2, per the germline V gene, are SGHRS and YFSETQ. Summary of the overall study and its limitations: Repertoires were derived from total lymphocyte DNA, so rare subsets such as regulatory T cells may have patterns not reflected. A couple of patients' blood samples yielded substantially fewer templates for technical reasons and were excluded from blood-rectal overlap analysis. A couple of rectal CDR3 clonotypes turned up in every ulcerative colitis patient but in none of the controls. Controls, mild-moderate and acute severe colitis patients were separated by rectal repertoire features, and reduced rectal diversity due to clonal expansions was observed in acute severe colitis. Significantly higher autologous blood-rectal clonal overlap was found in ulcerative colitis patients than in controls, which suggested increased T cell trafficking to inflamed tissue. With only a handful of individuals, the healthy control group was small.

Rearranged CDR3 beta regions were amplified from genomic DNA with multiplex V and J primers using the immunoSEQ TRB Survey service. To keep sequencing depth the same across samples, survey-level depth of up to 500,000 reads per sample was applied. The libraries were purified and pooled, then sequenced using Illumina technology. On the study's bioinformatics: Productive clonality, sample overlap, pairwise scatters, CDR3 beta length, V/D/J gene usage and productiveness were assessed with immunoSEQ online tools. Calculated diversity was the number of unique rearrangements divided by total templates times 100; Shannon and Simpson indices were also computed. Principal component analysis was performed on Z-score normalized data with the R prcomp function and the ggbiplot package. Morisita's index was used to quantify the clonal overlap between blood and rectum within each subject. Here the immuneACCESS table is served through TCRdb, limited to in-frame sequences with V and J called. Missing clones are a known gap in these copies; in checked studies unresolved V genes cover under half, and the rest lacks a known reason. That table gives V, J and clone size, and the DNA gave D and trimming. The table for this sample lists roughly 37,000 clones; over 65% of them were counted only once. Roughly 25% of the sample lies in the top ten.

Details on this clone: Its antigen target is currently unknown. No base quality information exists; no much larger clone differs at one position.

Before the diagnostic colonoscopy, none of the ulcerative colitis patients had been given any immunosuppressive medication. Blood was sampled at the same time as the colonoscopy. The Wizard kit (Promega) was used to extract genomic DNA from the blood and intestinal samples. The chain is encoded by TRBV5-1 joined to TRBJ2-7, and 16 bases in between align with TRBD2. What was sequenced was blood. This sequence was found in a girl between 5 and 17 years old with moderate ulcerative colitis. The DNA reads TGCGCCAGCAGCTTTGGGACTAGCGGGAGGGTGGGCCTAGGCTACGAGCAGTACTTC. The resulting protein is CASSFGTSGRVGLGYEQYF.